This T cell receptor (beta chain) was sequenced in a study of cytomegalovirus exposure and HLA in healthy donors. Primers for the PCR totalled 60 Vbeta and 13 Jbeta. The data were produced by immunoSEQ multiplex PCR, yet TCRdb's version contains in-frame clones alone and is incomplete. The sample records 150,000 to 200,000 clones, under 80% being singletons. Comments on this clone: Its antigen remains unknown.

In germline, CDR1 is MNHEY, CDR2 SVGAGI. V shed 6 bases, J shed 5 bases, and the junction held 8 bases outside the gene matches. The CDR3 runs to 15 residues. Study outcomes and limitations: Investigators reported some 150 TCR beta chains as tied to cytomegalovirus. HLA alleles were associated with some 16,000 TCR beta sequences in a later analysis at 0.05 false discovery rate.

This TCR derives from a human donor in good health. Sequenced: PBMCs. The rearrangement uses TRBV6-5 and TRBJ1-4, with TRBD1 matching over 8 bases. The CDR3 region has the DNA TGTGCCAGCAGACCCTCCAGGGGGCTCAATGAAAAACTGTTTTTT. The encoded protein is CASRPSRGLNEKLFF.